Below are 5 T cell receptor beta chains sequenced from a single sample in a study of blood T cell repertoires in COVID-19. Sequencing used immunoSEQ multiplex PCR; TCRdb keeps in-frame clones, though not all of them. This table has hundreds of thousands of clones, 90% appearing once. Source material: PBMCs or T cells enriched from blood (not recorded which). The receptor source for this set is a young woman with acute COVID-19.

This chain links TRBV10-3 with TRBJ2-2; 9 nucleotides agree with TRBD1. Trimming took 3 bases from V and 5 from J; bases not matched to a gene: 4. The CDR3 loop spans 15 amino acids. Germline V gives CDR1 ENHRY, CDR2 SYGVKD. CDR3 amino acids: CAISDGTGWTGELFF. CDR3 bases: TGTGCCATCAGTGATGGGACAGGGTGGACCGGGGAGCTGTTTTTT.

V is TRBV3-1 (or the pseudogene TRBV3-2) and J is TRBJ2-1, with D possibly matching TRBD2 (5 bases). Looked up from germline, CDR1 is LGHDT and CDR2 is YNNKEL (reference sequence). CDR3 length equals 14 residues. V was trimmed by 1 base and J by 6 bases, leaving 10 bases between them. This chain's CDR3 is CASSQGTSSNEQFF. The CDR3 nucleotides are TGTGCCAGCAGCCAAGGAACTAGTTCCAATGAGCAGTTCTTC.

This clone has just a few counts. The J gene is TRBJ1-1, the V gene TRBV12-3 or TRBV12-4; a weak D match, TRBD1 (6 bases). CDR3 length equals 13 residues. V was pared by 4 bases and J by 4 bases, with 10 bases between. DNA of the CDR3: TGTGCCAGCAGTTCGTTAGGGGGCACTGAAGCTTTCTTT. Residues: CASSSLGGTEAFF.

The chain couples TRBV4-1 to TRBJ2-1; possibly TRBD1 for D (5 bases). The germline CDR1 and CDR2 sequences are MGHRA and YSYEKL. The CDR3 has 16 amino acids. Trimming pared 3 bases from V and 0 bases from J, leaving 12 bases between. CDR3 region: CASSQEGHLSYNEQFF. The CDR3 nucleotides read TGCGCCAGCAGCCAGGAAGGACACCTCTCCTACAATGAGCAGTTCTTC.

This sequence joins TRBV4-2 and TRBJ2-6; 8 nucleotides agree with TRBD2. The CDR3 totals 18 residues. CDR1 and CDR2 (germline): LGHNA, YNFKEQ. Trimming removed 4 bases from V and 0 bases from J; junction bases left unmatched: 8. This CDR3 reads CASSPAESGGSGANVLTF. The CDR3 coding sequence is TGTGCCAGCAGCCCCGCCGAAAGCGGGGGCTCTGGGGCCAACGTCCTGACTTTC.